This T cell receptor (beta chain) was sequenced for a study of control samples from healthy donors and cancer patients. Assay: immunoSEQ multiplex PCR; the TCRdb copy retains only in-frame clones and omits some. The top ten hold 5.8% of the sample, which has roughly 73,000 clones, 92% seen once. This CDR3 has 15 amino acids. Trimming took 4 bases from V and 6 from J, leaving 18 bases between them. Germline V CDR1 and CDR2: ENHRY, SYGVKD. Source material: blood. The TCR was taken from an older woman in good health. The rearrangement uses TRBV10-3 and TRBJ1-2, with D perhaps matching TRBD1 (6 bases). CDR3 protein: CAISGGGQGRDGYTF. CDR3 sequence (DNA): TGTGCCATCAGTGGGGGGGGGCAGGGAAGGGATGGCTACACCTTC.